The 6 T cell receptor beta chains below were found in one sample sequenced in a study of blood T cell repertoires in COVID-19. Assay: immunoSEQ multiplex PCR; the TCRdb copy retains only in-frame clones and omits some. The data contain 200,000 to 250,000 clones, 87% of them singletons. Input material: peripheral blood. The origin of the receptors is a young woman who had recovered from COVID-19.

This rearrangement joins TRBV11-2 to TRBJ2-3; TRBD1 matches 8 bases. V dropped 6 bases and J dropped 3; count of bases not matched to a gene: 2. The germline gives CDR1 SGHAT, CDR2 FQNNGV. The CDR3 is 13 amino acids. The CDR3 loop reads CASSWDRTDTQYF. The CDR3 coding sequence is TGTGCCAGCAGTTGGGACAGGACAGATACGCAGTATTTT.

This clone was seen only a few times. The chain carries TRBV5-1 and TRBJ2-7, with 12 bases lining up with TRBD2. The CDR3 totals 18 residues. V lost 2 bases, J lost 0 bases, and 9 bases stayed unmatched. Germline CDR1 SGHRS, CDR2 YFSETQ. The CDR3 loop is CASSFTSGRSYFSYEQYF. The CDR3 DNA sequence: TGCGCCAGCAGCTTCACTAGCGGGAGGTCCTACTTCTCCTACGAGCAGTACTTC.

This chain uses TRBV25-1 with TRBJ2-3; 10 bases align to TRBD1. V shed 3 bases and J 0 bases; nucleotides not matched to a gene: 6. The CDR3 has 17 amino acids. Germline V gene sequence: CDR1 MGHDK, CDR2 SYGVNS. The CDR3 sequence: CASSERGTGASTDTQYF. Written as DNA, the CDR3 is TGTGCCAGCAGTGAGAGGGGGACAGGGGCTAGCACAGATACGCAGTATTTT.

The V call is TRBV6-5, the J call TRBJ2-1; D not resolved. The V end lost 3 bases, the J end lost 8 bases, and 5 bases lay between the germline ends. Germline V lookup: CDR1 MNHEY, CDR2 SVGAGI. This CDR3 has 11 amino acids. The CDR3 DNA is TGTGCCAGCAGTTATATCGATGAGCAGTTCTTC. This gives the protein CASSYIDEQFF.

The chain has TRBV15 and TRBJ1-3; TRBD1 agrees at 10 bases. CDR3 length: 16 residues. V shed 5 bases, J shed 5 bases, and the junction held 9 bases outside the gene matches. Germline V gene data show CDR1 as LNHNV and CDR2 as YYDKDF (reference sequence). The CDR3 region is CATSHRGGQGRNTIYF. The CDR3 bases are TGTGCCACCAGCCACCGGGGGGGACAGGGGAGAAACACCATATATTTT.

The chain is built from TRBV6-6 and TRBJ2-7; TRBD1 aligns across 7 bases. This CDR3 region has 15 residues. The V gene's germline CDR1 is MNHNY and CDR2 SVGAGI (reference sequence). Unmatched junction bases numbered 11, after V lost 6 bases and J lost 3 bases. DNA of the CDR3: TGTGCCAGCAGCTCGGACAGGTCACGTTACTACGAGCAGTACTTC. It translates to CASSSDRSRYYEQYF.